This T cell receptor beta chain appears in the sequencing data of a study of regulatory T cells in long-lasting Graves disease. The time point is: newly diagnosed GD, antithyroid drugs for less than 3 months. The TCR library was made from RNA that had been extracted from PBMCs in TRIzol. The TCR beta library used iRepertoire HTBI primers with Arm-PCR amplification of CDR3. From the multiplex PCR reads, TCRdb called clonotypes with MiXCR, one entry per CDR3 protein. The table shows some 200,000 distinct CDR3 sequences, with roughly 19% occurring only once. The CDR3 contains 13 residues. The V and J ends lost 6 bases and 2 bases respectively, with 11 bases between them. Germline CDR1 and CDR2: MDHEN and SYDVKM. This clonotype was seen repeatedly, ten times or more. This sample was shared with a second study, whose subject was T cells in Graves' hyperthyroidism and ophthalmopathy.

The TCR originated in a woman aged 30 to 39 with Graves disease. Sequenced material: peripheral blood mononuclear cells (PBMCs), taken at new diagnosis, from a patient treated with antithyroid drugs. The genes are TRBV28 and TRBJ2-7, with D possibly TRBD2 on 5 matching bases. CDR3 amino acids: CASSHGITYEQYF. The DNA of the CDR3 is TGTGCCAGCAGCCACGGGATAACCTACGAGCAGTACTTC.